This TCR beta chain was identified in a study of response to subunit inactivated influenza vaccine. Study-level results: Few additional T cells are recruited per seasonal influenza vaccination, authors suggested.

From germline, CDR1 is MGHRA and CDR2 YSYEKL. Trimming left V 1 base short and J 3 bases short, with 16 bases between. The CDR3 is 16 amino acids. TCRdb redid the calling of the RT-PCR reads with MiXCR, one entry per CDR3 protein. The table lists 550,000 to 800,000 distinct CDR3 sequences, 15% to 18% of them singletons, with roughly 12% in the top ten. Points on this clonotype: Its specificity is not known.

The origin of this receptor is a man between 45 and 60 years old who received an inactivated influenza vaccine. The sequenced sample was PBMCs from blood, obtained roughly 13 days after vaccination. The genes are TRBV4-1 and TRBJ2-7, with D hard to call. DNA of the CDR3: TGCGCCAGCAGCCAAGGAGGATTGGGTCTGGGCTACGAGCAGTACTTC. It codes for CASSQGGLGLGYEQYF.